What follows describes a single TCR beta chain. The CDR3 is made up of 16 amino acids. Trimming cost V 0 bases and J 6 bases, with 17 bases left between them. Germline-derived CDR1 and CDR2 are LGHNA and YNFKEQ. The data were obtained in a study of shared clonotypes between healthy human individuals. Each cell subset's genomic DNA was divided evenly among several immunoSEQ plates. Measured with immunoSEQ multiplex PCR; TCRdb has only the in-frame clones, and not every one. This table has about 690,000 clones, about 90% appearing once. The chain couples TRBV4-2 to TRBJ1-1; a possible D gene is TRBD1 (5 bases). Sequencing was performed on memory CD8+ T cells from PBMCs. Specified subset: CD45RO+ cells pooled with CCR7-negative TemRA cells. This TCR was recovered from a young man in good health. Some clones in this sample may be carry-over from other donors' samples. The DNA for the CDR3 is TGTGCCAGCAGCCAAGATAGAGGAGGGGAGGACGCTGAAGCTTTCTTT. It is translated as CASSQDRGGEDAEAFF.